What follows is one TCR beta chain and its context. Its antigen is undetermined. The sample comes from a study of T cells in tuberculosis. Across the whole study: IGRA-negative adolescents, IGRA-positive adolescents with latent tuberculosis and adults with active tuberculosis formed this South African cohort.

V was shortened by 1 base and J by 4 bases, with 7 bases between the two germline ends. Germline V gives CDR1 SGHTA, CDR2 FQGNSA. There are 13 residues in the CDR3. The study, taken as a whole, reports: Active tuberculosis alpha repertoires lay closer to GMM-specific TCRs than controls'.

Unsorted cryopreserved PBMC were sequenced, averaging roughly 94,000 T cells per clinical donor. Sequencing used immunoSEQ multiplex PCR; TCRdb keeps in-frame clones, though not all of them. The data show 25,000 to 35,000 clones, less than 97% seen once. The gene calls are TRBV7-2 and TRBJ1-1, with D possibly matching TRBD1 (5 bases). The sequenced material came from PBMCs. This sequence was found in a donor between 5 and 29 years old with latent tuberculosis or without tuberculosis infection. As DNA, the CDR3 is TGTGCCAGCAGCTTAGGGGGGGTCACTGAAGCTTTCTTT. Translation gives CASSLGGVTEAFF.